This T cell receptor beta chain is drawn from a study of shared T cell receptors in the human thymus. Libraries were prepared by immunoSEQ multiplex PCR; TCRdb keeps only in-frame clonotypes and omits some of them. The repertoire consists of some 700,000 clones, with 80% to 90% occurring once and the leading ten covering approximately 0.01%. The length of the CDR3 is 17 residues. The V gene end was trimmed by 5 bases and the J gene end by 4 bases; junction bases not matched to a gene: 14. Looked up from germline, CDR1 is SGHAT and CDR2 is FQNNGV. These same records also appear under a second study, on human thymus T cells.

V is TRBV11-2 and J is TRBJ1-1, with TRBD1 matching 9 bases. This clonotype originated in a girl under two years old with a congenital heart defect. The sample comprised thymocytes. The CDR3 is CASSTDRGRNWVTEAFF. CDR3 nucleotide sequence: TGTGCCAGCAGCACGGACAGGGGAAGAAATTGGGTCACTGAAGCTTTCTTT.